The rows below give T cell receptor beta chains drawn from one sample of a study of shared clonotypes between healthy human individuals. The assay was immunoSEQ multiplex PCR, and TCRdb's table has in-frame clones only and misses some. This table holds over a million clones, 96% found once. The sequencing sample was made of naive CD4+ T cells sorted from blood. These receptors were collected from a man aged 25 to 40 in good health. Each CDR3 is given with its conserved first and last residue. A D gene is named only where the DNA matches it firmly. Where a row states a size, it is once, few, many or the class of an expanded clone; other rows omit it.

NA	NA	TRBV6-1	TRBJ2-5	TGTGCCAGCAGAGGGCGTCCTCCCCTCCAAGAGACCCAGTACTTC	CASRGRPPLQETQYF
NA	NA	TRBV11-3	TRBJ1-1	TGTGCCAGCAGCACCGGGACTGAAGCTTTCTTT	CASSTGTEAFF
NA	NA	TRBV6-1	TRBJ1-1	TGTGCCAGCAGTGACCCGGGGGGTGGGACTGAAGCTTTCTTT	CASSDPGGGTEAFF
TRBD1	NA	TRBV6-9	TRBJ1-1	TGTGCCACAAGAACAGGGGTATGGAACACTGAAGCTTTCTTT	CATRTGVWNTEAFF
NA	NA	TRBV5-1	TRBJ2-7	TGCGCCAGCAGATCCGGACTAACCGAATCCTACGAGCAGTACTTC	CASRSGLTESYEQYF
NA	NA	TRBV9	TRBJ2-2	TGTGCCGGACCCGTCCCGCTCTACCGGACCGGGGAGCTGTTTTTT	CAGPVPLYRTGELFF
NA	NA	TRBV19	TRBJ2-6	TGTGCCAGTACCCGGGGATGGGGCAGGTCGGGCTCTGGGGCCAACGTCCTGACTTTC	CASTRGWGRSGSGANVLTF
TRBD2	NA	TRBV14	TRBJ2-1	TGTGCCAGCAGCCAAGTCCCAGGGGCCCTAGCGGGAGCGGCTGAGCAGTTCTTC	CASSQVPGALAGAAEQFF
TRBD2	NA	TRBV19	TRBJ2-7	TGTGCCAGTGGCCGGGACTTCCTAGGACTAGCGGCAGACTACGAGCAGTACTTC	CASGRDFLGLAADYEQYF
NA	once	TRBV5-4	TRBJ1-4	TGTGCCAGCAGCTTGTCGGCCAGGAATTCTGAAAAACTGTTTTTT	CASSLSARNSEKLFF
NA	NA	TRBV9	TRBJ2-1	TGTGCCAGCAGCGTAGGGACTGTCAATGAGCAGTTCTTC	CASSVGTVNEQFF
NA	NA	TRBV7-9	TRBJ2-1	TGTGCCAGCAGCTCTGGACAGCCCTCCTACAATGAGCAGTTCTTC	CASSSGQPSYNEQFF
TRBD2	NA	TRBV18	TRBJ2-7	TGTGCCAGCCGGGGGGTGGGGCACTCCTACGAGCAGTACTTC	CASRGVGHSYEQYF
NA	once	TRBV9	TRBJ1-1	TGTGCCAGCAGCGTAACCGGAGGGGGAACTGAAGCTTTCTTT	CASSVTGGGTEAFF
NA	once	TRBV5-1	TRBJ2-3	TGCGCCAGCAGCTTGGTGGCAGACACGACAGATACGCAGTATTTT	CASSLVADTTDTQYF
NA	NA	TRBV5-1	TRBJ2-2	TGCGTATCCGGGACTAACACCGGGGAGCTGTTTTTT	CVSGTNTGELFF
TRBD2	NA	TRBV4-3	TRBJ2-5	TGCGCCAGCAGTCCCGGGTTAGCGGGATCGTACCAAGAGACCCAGTACTTC	CASSPGLAGSYQETQYF
TRBD2	NA	TRBV27	TRBJ2-6	TGTGCCAGCACCCTCCGGGGGGGCTTCAACTGGGCCAACGTCCTGACTTTC	CASTLRGGFNWANVLTF
NA	NA	TRBV18	TRBJ1-1	TGTGCCAGCTCACCCCGGGGCGCGGAGAACACTGAAGCTTTCTTT	CASSPRGAENTEAFF
NA	NA	TRBV6-5	TRBJ2-7	TGTGCCAGCAGTCTCCGGACAAGCACCTCCTACGAGCAGTACTTC	CASSLRTSTSYEQYF
NA	NA	TRBV28	TRBJ1-1	TGTGCCAGCAGCCAGCGCCGGGGTACCACTGAAGCTTTCTTT	CASSQRRGTTEAFF
TRBD1	NA	TRBV25-1	TRBJ2-7	TGTGCCAGCAGTAAGTCCCGGGACAGGGTTCCCTACGAGCAGTACTTC	CASSKSRDRVPYEQYF